These 11 T cell receptor beta chains came from one sample sequenced in a study of coeliac disease. Profiled with immunoSEQ multiplex PCR; TCRdb holds only in-frame clones, not every one. The repertoire holds several thousand clones, around 72% seen once, with around 5.6% in the top ten. Specimen: lamina propria lymphocytes from the gut. The origin of the receptors is a man aged 25-40 years with celiac disease.

The sample holds a few counts of this clone. V is TRBV11-2 and J is TRBJ1-3, with unresolved D. Germline lookup yields CDR1 SGHAT and CDR2 FQNNGV. The CDR3 loop spans 15 amino acids. The V end lost 1 base, the J end lost 0 bases, and 7 bases lay between the germline ends. CDR3 nucleotides: TGTGCCAGCAGCTTAGGGTCCAGCTCTGGAAACACCATATATTTT. It codes for CASSLGSSSGNTIYF.

In nucleotides, the CDR3 is TGTGCCAGCAGCCGCCCGGGACGGGACAGGGTGTCCTACAATGAGCAGTTCTTC. This translates into CASSRPGRDRVSYNEQFF. The V and J genes are TRBV7-2 and TRBJ2-1; 9 bases are a match to TRBD1. This CDR3 is built from 18 residues. Germline CDR1 reads SGHTA; CDR2 reads FQGNSA. V shed 5 bases and J 1 base; nucleotides not matched to a gene: 12.

This clone was seen just once. V is TRBV28 and J is TRBJ2-1; D gene ambiguous. This CDR3 comprises 13 residues. V lost 8 bases and J 0 bases, leaving 8 bases between the germline ends. Germline-derived CDR1 and CDR2 are MDHEN and SYDVKM. The CDR3 sequence is CASERSSYNEQFF. The CDR3 DNA reads TGTGCCAGCGAAAGGAGCTCCTACAATGAGCAGTTCTTC. Looking up the rest from reference TRBV28 and TRBJ2-1 gives the full variable domain: DVKVTQSSRYLVKRTGEKVFLECVQDMDHENMFWYRQDPGLGLRLIYFSYDVKMKEKGDIPEGYSVSREKKERFSLILESASTNQTSMYLCASERSSYNEQFFGPGTRLTVL.

The chain employs TRBV5-1 and TRBJ2-3; TRBD1 aligns across 8 bases. V lost 0 bases and J lost 5; bases outside the gene matches: 8. The germline CDR1 and CDR2 sequences are SGHRS and YFSETQ. The CDR3 length is 16 residues. The CDR3 loop reads CASSLAGQGAGDTQYF. The DNA for the CDR3 is TGCGCCAGCAGCTTGGCCGGCCAGGGGGCCGGAGATACGCAGTATTTT.

This clone was detected a few times. The rearrangement links TRBV10-3 to TRBJ1-3; 7 bases fit TRBD1. Germline values: CDR1 ENHRY, CDR2 SYGVKD. CDR3 length: 14 amino acids. Trimming cost V 2 bases and J 8 bases; bases outside gene matches: 6. Here the CDR3 reads CAISEKGARDTIYF. CDR3 in DNA: TGTGCCATCAGTGAGAAGGGGGCGAGGGACACCATATATTTT.

The chain couples TRBV6-6 to TRBJ2-7, with D maybe TRBD2 (5 bases). CDR3 length equals 13 residues. V was pared by 5 bases and J by 1 base, with 9 bases between. Per germline, CDR1 MNHNY and CDR2 SVGAGI (reference sequence). The CDR3 region has the DNA TGTGCCAGCAGTACGAGGGATTCCTACGAGCAGTACTTC. Translated, it gives CASSTRDSYEQYF.

This chain joins TRBV6-5 and TRBJ1-1; D is ambiguous. V dropped 6 bases and J dropped 0 bases, with 11 bases sitting between them. In germline, CDR1 is MNHEY, CDR2 SVGAGI. The CDR3 spans 14 residues. CDR3 nucleotides: TGTGCCAGCAGCCGGGAACGGGTGAACACTGAAGCTTTCTTT. Translated: CASSRERVNTEAFF.

The rearrangement links TRBV9 to TRBJ2-1; 14 nucleotides align to TRBD2. V lost 3 bases to trimming and J lost 4 bases; unmatched junction nucleotides: 6. This CDR3 is 17 amino acids long. In germline, CDR1 is SGDLS, CDR2 YYNGEE. The CDR3 here is CASSGGTSGSSYNEQFF. The CDR3 nucleotides are TGTGCCAGCAGCGGGGGGACTAGCGGGAGTTCATACAATGAGCAGTTCTTC.

The genes are TRBV5-1 and TRBJ1-1; D is unresolved. This CDR3 has 14 amino acids. The ends were cut back, 4 bases at V and 2 bases at J, with 12 bases in the middle. The germline V gene encodes CDR1 SGHRS and CDR2 YFSETQ. The CDR3: CASSKQTTNTEAFF. DNA of the CDR3: TGCGCCAGCAGCAAACAGACTACCAACACTGAAGCTTTCTTT.

V is TRBV15 and J is TRBJ2-5; TRBD1 is a possible D gene (5 bases). Germline CDR1 and CDR2: LNHNV and YYDKDF (reference sequence). The CDR3 consists of 15 residues. The ends were cut back, 0 bases at V and 10 bases at J, with 18 bases in the middle. The CDR3 nucleotides are TGTGCCACCAGCAGAGATCGGGTGTCAGGGTCGGTCCAGTACTTC. Encoded protein: CATSRDRVSGSVQYF.

Turning to this clone: Here the CDR3 omits its conserved ending phenylalanine or tryptophan, so a read error is the likely source. This chain links TRBV5-4 with TRBJ2-7; 9 nucleotides agree with TRBD1. CDR3 size: 15 residues. The ends lost 3 bases at V and 3 bases at J; junction bases unmatched: 7. The germline V gene encodes CDR1 SGHNT and CDR2 YYREEE (reference sequence). The CDR3 nucleotides are TGTGCCAGCAGCTCCGGTGGACAGGGGCACTACGAGCAGTACCTC. It codes for CASSSGGQGHYEQYL.